The 18 T cell receptor beta chains below were found in one sample sequenced in a study of T cell repertoires in cytomegalovirus infection (dated by TCRdb to between 2019 and 2020). Their cognate antigens are unknown. The sample's treatment or condition label, in plain terms: in vitro stimulation with specific CMV peptide epitopes to enrich CMV-specific T cells. TCRdb names Illumina HiSeq 1500 as the instrument used. TCRdb's own reprocessing of the public reads used fastp at Q25 and MiXCR and kept productive beta chains. Identical CDR3 proteins give one entry, which carries the most common genes and DNA. The sample yields approximately 89,000 distinct CDR3 sequences; roughly a quarter were counted once. Jointly, the top ten make up 50% of the sample. The source material was CD8+ T cells from cultured PBMCs, sampled from culture after CMV antigen stimulation. The receptors shown here come from a human donor in good health (CMV status not recorded). Some clones in this sample may be carry-over from other donors' samples.

This clonotype was observed at least ten times. The CDR3 nucleotides are TGTGCCAGCAGCGCCACTAGCTTCTACGAGCAGTACTTC. This sequence encodes CASSATSFYEQYF. V usage is TRBV7-7 and J usage is TRBJ2-7; TRBD2 is a possible D gene (6 bases). This CDR3 is 13 amino acids long. The V end was cut by 5 bases, the J end by 3 bases, with 11 bases between. The germline V gene encodes CDR1 SSHAT and CDR2 FNYEAQ (reference sequence).

The V call is TRBV30, the J call TRBJ2-7, with D possibly called TRBD1 or TRBD2 (5 bases each). CDR3 size: 12 residues. The germline V gene encodes CDR1 GTSNPN and CDR2 SVGIG (reference sequence). The germline V and J ends were trimmed by 5 bases and 0 bases, with 8 bases remaining between them. The CDR3 region is CAWGTDSYEQYF. The CDR3 DNA reads as TGTGCCTGGGGGACGGACTCCTACGAGCAGTACTTC.

About this clonotype: A much more abundant neighbour one base away suggests this may be a read error. The V gene is TRBV7-6, the J gene TRBJ2-1; perhaps TRBD2 as D (5 bases). There are 15 residues in the CDR3. The V gene's germline CDR1 is SGHVS and CDR2 FNYEAQ. The CDR3 nucleotides read TGTACCAGCAGCCGAGGACTCGCCGATTACAATGAGCAGTTCTTC. Residues: CTSSRGLADYNEQFF.

On this clonotype itself: Sequence at one end of the junction differs from germline and may be a read error. The chain carries TRBV19 and TRBJ2-7; 8 nucleotides match TRBD2. Germline V gene sequence: CDR1 LNHDA, CDR2 SQIVND (reference sequence). The CDR3 spans 15 residues. The CDR3 region has the DNA TGTGCCAGTAGTCCTGTAGCGGGGCTCTCCTACGAGCAGGACTTC. It is translated as CASSPVAGLSYEQDF.

V usage is TRBV2 and J usage is TRBJ1-1; D not resolved. The CDR3 totals 13 residues. Germline V gives CDR1 SNHLY, CDR2 FYNNEI. Trimming left V 3 bases short and J 2 bases short, with 7 bases between. The CDR3 sequence: CASSEGLNTEAFF. CDR3 in DNA: TGTGCCAGCAGTGAGGGTTTAAACACTGAAGCTTTCTTT.

This clonotype was recorded at least ten times. The chain links TRBV7-8 to TRBJ1-5; D is ambiguous. There are 15 residues in the CDR3. Germline-derived CDR1 and CDR2 are SGHVS and FQNEAQ. V was trimmed by 3 bases and J by 3 bases, leaving 12 bases between them. CDR3 region: CASSFASGPNQPQHF. For the CDR3, the DNA is TGTGCCAGCAGCTTCGCCTCGGGTCCCAATCAGCCCCAGCATTTT.

The rearrangement joins TRBV5-4 to TRBJ1-1; D gene ambiguous. Germline-derived CDR1 and CDR2 are SGHNT and YYREEE (reference sequence). V lost 4 bases, J lost 8 bases, and 15 bases lay in between. This CDR3 spans 13 amino acids. This chain's CDR3 is CASSEGMVNEAFF. For the CDR3, the DNA is TGTGCCAGCAGCGAGGGAATGGTGAACGAAGCTTTCTTT.

This clonotype was counted at least ten times. The V and J genes are TRBV6-1 and TRBJ1-3; D gene unclear. CDR1 and CDR2 from the germline V gene are MNHNS and SASEGT. The CDR3 consists of 14 residues. Trimming pared 8 bases from V and 0 bases from J, leaving 11 bases between. The CDR3 loop is CASVAASSGNTIYF. The CDR3 DNA reads as TGTGCCAGCGTCGCAGCGAGCTCTGGAAACACCATATATTTT.

This chain joins TRBV19 and TRBJ2-1, with 9 bases matching TRBD2. After removal of 8 bases from V and 6 bases from J, the junction contained 8 bases not matched to a gene. Germline V lookup: CDR1 LNHDA, CDR2 SQIVND (reference sequence). The CDR3 has 14 residues. This chain's CDR3 is CASSVAGDFNEQFF. In nucleotides, the CDR3 is TGTGCCAGTTCCGTAGCGGGAGATTTCAATGAGCAGTTCTTC.

The chain carries TRBV7-9 and TRBJ2-7; D gene unclear. The CDR3 contains 14 residues. V was cut by 5 bases and J by 1 base, with 12 bases left in between. The V gene's germline CDR1 is SEHNR and CDR2 FQNEAQ (reference sequence). The CDR3 spells CASSQTGPSYEQYF. The CDR3 DNA follows: TGTGCCAGCAGCCAAACGGGCCCTTCCTACGAGCAGTACTTC.

This clonotype was observed at least ten times. V is TRBV19 and J is TRBJ2-3; 11 nucleotides agree with TRBD1. This CDR3 is 16 amino acids long. The germline gives CDR1 LNHDA, CDR2 SQIVND (reference sequence). The trim removed 1 base at V and 4 bases at J, leaving 4 bases unmatched. In nucleotides, the CDR3 is TGTGCCAGTAGTATAGCTCGGACAGGGGGCCCAGATACGCAGTATTTT. Protein sequence: CASSIARTGGPDTQYF.

A note on this clonotype: This clone may be a read error of a much larger clone one base away. The CDR3 does not end in the conserved phenylalanine or tryptophan, so this is likely a read error. CDR3: CASSLSGSSDNEQFL. The CDR3 DNA reads TGTGCCAGCAGCCTTAGCGGGAGCAGTGACAATGAGCAGTTCTTG. This chain joins TRBV7-6 and TRBJ2-1; TRBD2 agrees at 9 bases. CDR1 and CDR2 (germline): SGHVS, FNYEAQ. The CDR3 extends over 15 amino acids. The J segment lost 5 bases and the V segment lost 5 bases, leaving 7 bases of the junction unmatched.

This chain connects TRBV27 to TRBJ2-3, with D perhaps matching TRBD2 (5 bases). CDR3 length: 14 amino acids. Germline CDR1 MNHEY, CDR2 SMNVEV (reference sequence). V was clipped by 6 bases and J by 2 bases, with 12 bases between them. CDR3 sequence: CASSLARDTDTQYF. Written as DNA, the CDR3 is TGTGCCAGCAGCTTGGCGAGGGACACAGATACGCAGTATTTT.

The genes are TRBV27 and TRBJ2-7; 9 bases line up with TRBD1. CDR3 size: 14 residues. The V and J ends lost 2 bases and 3 bases, in that order; junction bases with no gene match: 2. The germline V gene encodes CDR1 MNHEY and CDR2 SMNVEV (reference sequence). The CDR3 here is CASSLGTGYYEQYF. For the CDR3, the DNA is TGTGCCAGCAGTTTAGGGACAGGGTACTACGAGCAGTACTTC.

The chain couples TRBV5-5 to TRBJ1-6, with D maybe TRBD1 (5 bases). Per the germline V gene, CDR1 is SGHKS and CDR2 is YYEKEE (reference sequence). The CDR3 consists of 17 residues. The germline V and J ends were trimmed by 1 base and 5 bases, with 16 bases remaining between them. This CDR3 reads CASSLTGQPRNNSPLHF. In DNA, the CDR3 is TGTGCCAGCAGCTTGACAGGCCAACCGAGGAATAATTCACCCCTCCACTTT.

This rearrangement joins TRBV30 to TRBJ2-1; 9 nucleotides match TRBD1. V was pared by 8 bases and J by 3 bases, with 5 bases of the junction left unmatched. CDR1 is GTSNPN, CDR2 SVGIG, per germline (reference sequence). The CDR3 totals 13 residues. CDR3 bases: TGTGCCGGTTGGGACAGGGACTACAATGAGCAGTTCTTC. Translated, it gives CAGWDRDYNEQFF.

This clonotype was detected a few times. This chain links TRBV27 with TRBJ1-1; D gene uncertain. The germline V and J ends were trimmed by 2 bases and 0 bases, with 7 bases remaining between them. Germline V gene sequence: CDR1 MNHEY, CDR2 SMNVEV (reference sequence). This CDR3 has 14 amino acids. The CDR3 region is CASSLAQLNTEAFF. In DNA, the CDR3 is TGTGCCAGCAGTTTAGCACAGTTGAACACTGAAGCTTTCTTT.

This clonotype was detected a few times. The V gene is TRBV10-3, the J gene TRBJ2-3, with D tentatively TRBD2 (5 bases). The CDR3 loop spans 14 amino acids. V was pared by 8 bases and J by 0 bases, with 12 bases between. CDR1 and CDR2 (germline): ENHRY, SYGVKD. The CDR3 DNA reads as TGTGCCATCTTGGAGGAGGAGAGCACAGATACGCAGTATTTT. This gives the protein CAILEEESTDTQYF.